This record covers a single T cell receptor (beta chain). These data are taken from a study of T cells after yellow fever vaccination. Germline CDR1 and CDR2: SGDLS and YYNGEE. The CDR3 spans 12 residues. By 5'RACE template switching, TCR cDNA was produced, with a universal primer site and UMIs added in the process. TCRdb passed the 5' RACE reads through MiXCR, listing each CDR3 protein once. The data contain around 350,000 distinct CDR3 sequences, 11% of them singletons. The receptor was derived from a man aged 18 to 29 who received the YFV17D yellow fever vaccine. The specimen was PBMCs, collected on the day of the first yellow fever vaccination. V gene TRBV9 combines with J gene TRBJ2-7; the D is unclear. The CDR3 DNA reads as TGCGCATCAGTCCCCAGCTCCTACGAGCAGTACGTC. It translates to CASVPSSYEQYV.